The source of this T cell receptor beta chain is a study of T cell repertoires in cytomegalovirus infection. TCRdb ran MiXCR on the reads and lists one entry per CDR3 protein. This sample has approximately 910,000 distinct CDR3 sequences, with 30% to 40% found just once. The germline V gene encodes CDR1 SGHTS and CDR2 YDEGEE. This CDR3 has 15 residues. J was trimmed by 2 bases and V by 3 bases; bases with no gene match: 4. Worth noting for this clonotype: Its antigen is not identified.

The TCR sequence derives from a human donor in good health (CMV status not recorded). Some clones in this sample may be carry-over from other donors' samples. The chain employs TRBV5-8 and TRBJ2-1; TRBD2 matches 8 bases. Here the sequenced sample was cultured CD8+ T cells from PBMCs, taken from culture after CMV antigen stimulation. CDR3 sequence (DNA): TGTGCCAGCAGCTGGGCGGGGGGTCCCTACAATGAGCAGTTCTTC. Protein sequence: CASSWAGGPYNEQFF.